Below are 9 T cell receptor beta chains sequenced from a single sample in a study of technical replicates of blood from several donors. This table comes from immunoSEQ multiplex PCR, and its TCRdb copy is limited to in-frame clones, with some not included. The sample holds about 100,000 clones, approximately 96% seen once. The material sequenced was T cells isolated from PBMCs. The receptors here all came from a human donor in good health.

The chain uses TRBV11-2 and TRBJ2-7; no firm D call. Trimming stripped 0 bases from V and 5 bases from J, with 11 bases between. The CDR3 sequence is 14 residues long. CDR1 is SGHAT, CDR2 FQNNGV, per germline. The CDR3 DNA reads as TGTGCCAGCAGCTTAGAACGTTTTGTAGACGAGCAGTACTTC. Its protein product is CASSLERFVDEQYF.

The genes are TRBV7-2 and TRBJ2-3; possible D gene TRBD2, 6 bases. V was pared by 3 bases and J by 5 bases, with 15 bases between. Germline V lookup: CDR1 SGHTA, CDR2 FQGNSA. The CDR3 runs 15 residues. DNA of the CDR3: TGTGCCAGCAGCTTCTCGGGAGTGGTTCGAGATACGCAGTATTTT. Protein sequence: CASSFSGVVRDTQYF.

The chain couples TRBV4-1 to TRBJ2-1; D may be TRBD2 (6 bases). This CDR3 region has 15 residues. The germline CDR1 and CDR2 sequences are MGHRA and YSYEKL. The V and J ends lost 0 bases and 0 bases respectively, with 6 bases between them. This chain's CDR3 is CASSQEGGSYNEQFF. The CDR3 DNA reads TGCGCCAGCAGCCAAGAGGGGGGCTCCTACAATGAGCAGTTCTTC.

The rearrangement uses TRBV5-1 and TRBJ1-3, with D perhaps TRBD1 (6 bases). V lost 6 bases to trimming and J lost 4 bases, with 14 bases between them. The CDR3 covers 14 residues. The germline CDR1 and CDR2 sequences are SGHRS and YFSETQ. The CDR3 loop reads CASNPGVGGNTIYF. DNA for the CDR3: TGCGCCAGCAACCCAGGGGTGGGCGGAAACACCATATATTTT.

This chain connects TRBV5-1 to TRBJ1-6; the D is unclear. This CDR3 has 16 residues. V lost 4 bases and J 4 bases, leaving 15 bases between the germline ends. Germline V gene sequence: CDR1 SGHRS, CDR2 YFSETQ. The CDR3 coding sequence is TGCGCCAGCAGCCCGCGGATAGGAGAATATAATTCACCCCTCCACTTT. Translating it yields CASSPRIGEYNSPLHF.

This chain uses TRBV10-1 with TRBJ2-2; the match to TRBD1 covers 11 bases. In germline, CDR1 is WNHNN, CDR2 SYGVQD (reference sequence). The trim removed 8 bases at V and 6 bases at J, leaving 2 bases unmatched. This CDR3 is built from 13 residues. The CDR3 DNA reads as TGCGCCAGCGGGACAGGGGGATCCGGGGAGCTGTTTTTT. Encoded protein: CASGTGGSGELFF.

This chain connects TRBV10-1 to TRBJ2-7, with 10 bases that match TRBD1. With V trimmed by 5 bases and J by 4 bases, 5 bases remained unmatched. This CDR3 comprises 14 residues. Germline V gene sequence: CDR1 WNHNN, CDR2 SYGVQD (reference sequence). In nucleotides, the CDR3 is TGCGCCAGCAGTACGGACAGGGGGTCATACGAGCAGTACTTC. It specifies CASSTDRGSYEQYF.

The chain recombines TRBV6-5 with TRBJ2-1, with 7 nucleotides matching TRBD1. After removal of 4 bases from V and 4 bases from J, the junction contained 10 bases not matched to a gene. CDR3 length: 16 amino acids. The germline gives CDR1 MNHEY, CDR2 SVGAGI. The CDR3 loop is CASSSPTGQKYNEQFF. The CDR3 nucleotides are TGTGCCAGCAGTTCACCGACGGGACAGAAATACAATGAGCAGTTCTTC.

This chain uses TRBV6-5 with TRBJ1-2, with D possibly matching TRBD1 (6 bases). Germline V gene lookup returns CDR1 MNHEY and CDR2 SVGAGI. The V and J ends lost 4 bases and 3 bases respectively, with 15 bases between them. The CDR3 runs 15 residues. The CDR3 reads CASSSWTANYYGYTF. DNA for the CDR3: TGTGCCAGCAGTTCCTGGACAGCCAACTACTATGGCTACACCTTC.